Included here is one TCR beta chain sequence, with context. No cognate antigen has been identified for it. Per-nucleotide qualities are absent, and no much larger clonotype sits a single base away. The method was PCR. These reads were obtained on an Illumina HiSeq 2500. Molecular barcoding was employed in the preparation of TCR libraries, with unique molecular identifiers being used to normalize TCRbeta repertoire quantification. TCRdb handled the public reads itself, with Q25 trimming in fastp and clone calling in MiXCR, and kept productive beta chains. Rows are combined by CDR3 protein, so each entry shows the most common genes and DNA. The sample profile shows approximately 800,000 distinct CDR3 sequences; approximately 15% of them were found once. The ten largest clones capture roughly 5% of the sample. These data originate in a study of T-cell reconstitution after alpha-beta-depleted transplantation in children (dated by TCRdb to the mid-2010s). With respect to the entire study: The study quantitatively tracked T-cell immune reconstitution after TCRalphabeta/CD19-depleted allogeneic hematopoietic cell transplantation in children using TCR repertoire profiling. The full study reports these points: In some patients, high TCRbeta diversity at day 60 was attributed to recipient T cells and intrathymic progenitors that had survived conditioning. The apparently early recovery of alphabetaT-cell counts about two months after transplant reportedly depended on only several hundred rapidly expanded clones that came from non-depleted graft cells. The frequencies of hyperexpanded clones fell over the following months, and after one year, T-cell counts and TCRbeta diversity were mostly attributed to newly produced T cells.

The label giving this sample's treatment or condition can be read as: allogeneic hematopoietic cell transplantation with graft depleted of TCRalphabeta T cells and CD19 B cells. The children who served as transplant recipients had been given grafts of TCRalphabeta/CD19-depleted allogeneic hematopoietic cells. The CDR3 covers 17 residues, taking in both the cysteine and the phenylalanine. Only CDR3 DNA is held: 51 bases, read in frame from base 1. Reading the germline V gene (reference sequence) gives CDR1 LGHDT and CDR2 YNNKEL. V drops 11 bases and J drops 0 bases, leaving 23 bases in between. The receptor chain draws on TRBV3-1 and TRBJ2-1, and the D gene may be TRBD2, 5 bases matching. The sample was PBMCs, mostly from graft donor cells, taken 360 days after TCRalphabeta/CD19-depleted stem cell transplant. The source is a male patient between 10 and 17 years old who had a stem cell transplant for acute lymphoblastic leukemia, so the T cells may come from the graft donor. Here the CDR3 is given as CASCQGPAASSYNEQFF. Here is the DNA: TGTGCCTCCTGCCAAGGTCCAGCGGCGAGCTCCTACAATGAGCAGTTCTTC.